Listed here is a single TCR beta chain. Profiled with immunoSEQ multiplex PCR; TCRdb holds only in-frame clones, not every one. Among 150,000 or so clones listed, roughly 94% were seen once. The data derive from a study of control samples from healthy donors and cancer patients. This CDR3 comprises 13 residues. CDR1 is LGHDT and CDR2 is YNNKEL in the germline V gene (reference sequence). Trimming cost V 4 bases and J 3 bases, with 7 bases left between them. The chain is built from TRBV3-1 (or the pseudogene TRBV3-2) and TRBJ1-3; D uncertain. The receptor was derived from a man aged 55-75 years with colorectal cancer. Sequenced sample: PBMCs. The CDR3: CASSPSIGNTIYF. DNA of the CDR3: TGTGCCAGCAGCCCTTCAATTGGAAACACCATATATTTT.